The source of this TCR beta chain is a study of T-cell memory formation after mild COVID-19. CDR1 MGHDK and CDR2 SYGVNS come from the germline V gene. Trimming removed 2 bases at V and 3 bases at J, with 11 bases between. The CDR3 loop spans 14 amino acids. In TCRdb, the 5' RACE reads were re-called with MiXCR into one record per CDR3 protein. The sample lists fewer than 150,000 distinct CDR3 sequences, around 15% occurring once. Specimen: PBMCs or a T cell subset sorted from them (not recorded which). The chain joins TRBV25-1 to TRBJ2-7; unclear D gene. The sequence derives from an adult woman who had mild COVID-19 (a few samples of this study predate the infection). Cell type and time point are not known. CDR3 bases: TGTGCCAGCAGTGAACGCGAAACCAACTACGAGCAGTACTTC. It is translated as CASSERETNYEQYF.